This TCR beta chain was found in a study of blood T cell repertoires in COVID-19. Study-level background: COVID-19 samples collected from the United States, Italy and Spain covered acute and convalescent phases. The analysed material was cDNA or gDNA that came from T cells, B-cell-depleted T cells, or PBMCs.

The V end lost 0 bases, the J end lost 6 bases, and 20 bases lay between the germline ends. The CDR3 contains 17 residues. Germline V gene lookup returns CDR1 LGHDT and CDR2 YNNKEL (reference sequence). Authors' processing steps: The authors estimated nucleated cell counts from reference gene primer amplification. The assay was immunoSEQ multiplex PCR, and TCRdb's table has in-frame clones only and misses some. V and J calls and clone size come straight from that table; D and trimming were deduced from the DNA. Here the sample spans 90,000 to 100,000 clones, less than 85% being singletons. The sample comprised peripheral blood. V is TRBV3-1 (or the pseudogene TRBV3-2) and J is TRBJ1-2; weak D call: TRBD1 (6 bases). This clonotype was obtained from a woman in her sixties with acute or convalescent COVID-19. The CDR3 nucleotides read TGTGCCAGCAGCCAAGATAGTAGCGTAATACAGGGAGATGGCTACACCTTC. Encoded protein: CASSQDSSVIQGDGYTF.